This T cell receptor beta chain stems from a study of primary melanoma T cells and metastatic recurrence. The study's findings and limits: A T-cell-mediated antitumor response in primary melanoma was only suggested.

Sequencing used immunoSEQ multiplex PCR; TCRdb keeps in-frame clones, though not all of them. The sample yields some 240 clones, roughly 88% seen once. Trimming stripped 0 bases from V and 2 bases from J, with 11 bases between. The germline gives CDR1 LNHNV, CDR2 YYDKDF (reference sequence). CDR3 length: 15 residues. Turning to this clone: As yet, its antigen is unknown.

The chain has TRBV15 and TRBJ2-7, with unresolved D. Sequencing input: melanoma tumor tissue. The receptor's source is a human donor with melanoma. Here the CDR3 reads CATSRDDTSTYEQYF. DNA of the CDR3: TGTGCCACCAGCAGAGATGACACTTCTACCTACGAGCAGTACTTC.